The clone carrying this T cell receptor (beta chain) has a handful of counts. Its specificity is unknown. These data come from a study of cytomegalovirus exposure and HLA in healthy donors. Study summary: An early data release held 75 million to 100 million unique TCRs from HLA-typed donors. Study results and limitations: Prediction of most subjects' HLA-A and HLA-B alleles by TCR beta sequences was reportedly accurate.

Trimming pared 4 bases from V and 0 bases from J, leaving 15 bases between. The germline gives CDR1 WSHSY, CDR2 SAAADI. The CDR3 length is 16 residues. The PCR employed 60 Vbeta primers together with 13 Jbeta primers. Produced via immunoSEQ multiplex PCR; TCRdb's table is partial and in-frame only. The table has about 130,000 clones, roughly 70% seen once. The source material was PBMCs. This clonotype was obtained from a middle-aged man in good health and CMV-seropositive. The V gene is TRBV10-2, the J gene TRBJ2-5; weak D call: TRBD1 (5 bases). The CDR3 nucleotides read TGCGCCAGCAGTGGGGCAGGGAACCGATACCAAGAGACCCAGTACTTC. As protein: CASSGAGNRYQETQYF.